The 4 T cell receptor beta chains listed next were all sequenced from one sample in a study of blood T cells in healthy people across ages. Then a second PCR, running about 6 to 12 cycles, was carried out with a sample-barcoded 5' primer and a J-beta primer mix. TCRdb re-derived calls from the 5' RACE reads in MiXCR, one entry per CDR3 protein. The sample holds about 930,000 distinct CDR3 sequences, 25% to 35% seen once. These data were likewise used in another study, on T cells of mothers and their children.

Material: blood. These receptors were taken from a woman between 40 and 55 years old in good health.

This clonotype occurred many times. V is TRBV28 and J is TRBJ2-5; a weak D match, TRBD1 (5 bases). The germline V and J ends were trimmed by 5 bases and 1 base, with 11 bases remaining between them. Germline V CDR1 and CDR2: MDHEN, SYDVKM. CDR3 length: 14 residues. The CDR3 sequence is CASSERTPQETQYF. In DNA form, the CDR3 reads TGTGCCAGCAGTGAAAGGACACCCCAAGAGACCCAGTACTTC.

This clonotype appeared many times. This sequence joins TRBV7-8 and TRBJ2-7; a weak D match, TRBD1 (6 bases). The V end lost 5 bases, the J end lost 2 bases, and 16 bases lay between the germline ends. The CDR3 is made up of 15 amino acids. Germline CDR1 reads SGHVS; CDR2 reads FQNEAQ. In DNA, the CDR3 is TGTGCCAGCAGCGCTACAGGGTACCCGACCTACGAGCAGTACTTC. Amino acid sequence: CASSATGYPTYEQYF.

This clonotype turned up a few times. The J gene is TRBJ2-5, the V gene TRBV20-1; 11 positions match TRBD2. The V and J ends lost 5 bases and 6 bases, in that order; junction bases with no gene match: 8. In germline, CDR1 is DFQATT, CDR2 SNEGSKA (reference sequence). The CDR3 has 14 amino acids. CDR3 DNA sequence: TGCAGTGCTCTCGAGCTAGCGGGGGGAAAGACCCAGTACTTC. Protein: CSALELAGGKTQYF.

The chain employs TRBV28 and TRBJ2-7, with TRBD1 matching 10 bases. The ends lost 6 bases at V and 4 bases at J; junction bases unmatched: 9. Germline V gene sequence: CDR1 MDHEN, CDR2 SYDVKM. This CDR3 has 15 amino acids. CDR3 sequence reads: CASSLRDRGGYEQYF. In DNA, the CDR3 is TGTGCCAGCAGCCTTAGGGACAGGGGAGGGTACGAGCAGTACTTC.